This TCR beta chain was identified in a study of blood T cell repertoires in COVID-19. Whole-study context: The study drew acute and convalescent COVID-19 samples from the United States, Italy and Spain. T cells, B-cell-depleted T cells, or PBMCs provided the cDNA or gDNA that served as material.

Source study methods: From reference gene primer amplification, estimates of nucleated cell counts were derived. Some clones are missing from TCRdb's copy, which holds only in-frame ones; the method was immunoSEQ multiplex PCR. D and trimming were read from the DNA, whereas the V and J calls and clone size are those reported in that table. Of 50,000 to 60,000 clones listed, around nine tenths are singletons. J gave up 2 bases and V 3 bases, and 10 bases lay outside the gene matches. The CDR3 consists of 17 residues. Germline CDR1 and CDR2: MGHRA and YSYEKL. This sequence originates from a man aged 60 to 69 with active COVID-19. The gene calls are TRBV4-1 and TRBJ2-1; 7 bases align to TRBD2. The sequencing input was peripheral blood. The CDR3 here is CASSHPLHGRAYNEQFF. The DNA for the CDR3 is TGCGCCAGCAGCCACCCCCTTCATGGGAGGGCCTACAATGAGCAGTTCTTC.